The T cell receptor beta chain described here comes from a study of CDR3 diversity in severe acne. TCRdb processed the PCR reads anew with MiXCR; each CDR3 protein has one entry. Of fewer than 90,000 distinct CDR3 sequences in the sample, under 65% were seen once. Germline V gene lookup returns CDR1 KGHDR and CDR2 SFDVKD. The CDR3 is 15 residues long. About this clonotype itself: Compared with germline, one end of the junction differs, possibly owing to a read error.

The chain recombines TRBV24-1 with TRBJ1-1; D is possibly TRBD1 (6 bases). The receptor was isolated from a male donor in good health, without acne. The sequencing input was blood. CDR3 residues: CATSESGQPSPETFF. CDR3 in DNA: TGTGCCACCAGTGAGTCCGGACAGCCTAGCCCTGAAACTTTCTTT.